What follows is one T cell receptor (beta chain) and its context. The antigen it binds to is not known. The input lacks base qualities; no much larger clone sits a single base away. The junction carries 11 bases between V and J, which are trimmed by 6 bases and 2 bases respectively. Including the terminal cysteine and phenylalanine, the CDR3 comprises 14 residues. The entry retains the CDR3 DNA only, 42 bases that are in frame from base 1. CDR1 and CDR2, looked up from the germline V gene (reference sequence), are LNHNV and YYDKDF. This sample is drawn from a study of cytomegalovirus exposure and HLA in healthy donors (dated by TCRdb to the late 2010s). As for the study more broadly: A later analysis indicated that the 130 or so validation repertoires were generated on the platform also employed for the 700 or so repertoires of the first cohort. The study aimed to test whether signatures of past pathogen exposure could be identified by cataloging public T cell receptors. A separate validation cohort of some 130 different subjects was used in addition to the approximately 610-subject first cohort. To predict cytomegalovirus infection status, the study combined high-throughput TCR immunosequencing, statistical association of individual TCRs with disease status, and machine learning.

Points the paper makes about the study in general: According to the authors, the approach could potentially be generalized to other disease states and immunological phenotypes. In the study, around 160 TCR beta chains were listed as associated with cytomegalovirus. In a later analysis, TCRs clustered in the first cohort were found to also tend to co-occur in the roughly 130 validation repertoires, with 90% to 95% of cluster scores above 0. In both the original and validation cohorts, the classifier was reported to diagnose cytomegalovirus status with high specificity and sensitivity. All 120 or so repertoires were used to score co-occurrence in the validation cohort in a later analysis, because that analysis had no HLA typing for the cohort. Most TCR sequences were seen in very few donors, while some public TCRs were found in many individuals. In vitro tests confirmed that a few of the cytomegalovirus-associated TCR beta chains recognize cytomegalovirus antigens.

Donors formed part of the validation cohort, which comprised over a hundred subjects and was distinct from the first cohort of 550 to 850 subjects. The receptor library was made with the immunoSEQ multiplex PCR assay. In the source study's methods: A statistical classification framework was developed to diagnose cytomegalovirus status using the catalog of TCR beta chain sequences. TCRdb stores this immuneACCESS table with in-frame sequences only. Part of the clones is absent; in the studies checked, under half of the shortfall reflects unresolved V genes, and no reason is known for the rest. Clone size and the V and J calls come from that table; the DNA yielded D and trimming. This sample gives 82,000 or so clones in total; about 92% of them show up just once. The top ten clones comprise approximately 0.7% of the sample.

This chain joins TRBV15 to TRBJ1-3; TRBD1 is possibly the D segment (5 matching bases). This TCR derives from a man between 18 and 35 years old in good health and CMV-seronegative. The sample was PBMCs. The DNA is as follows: TGTGCCACCAGTGGGGGGTTTACTGGAAACACCATATATTTT. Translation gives CATSGGFTGNTIYF.